The T cell receptor (beta chain) described here comes from a study of control samples from healthy donors and cancer patients. The assay was immunoSEQ multiplex PCR, and TCRdb's table has in-frame clones only and misses some. Of 150,000 or so clones detected, over 85% appear once; the ten largest clones hold about 5.2%. CDR1 and CDR2 (germline): SEHNR, FQNEAQ (reference sequence). The CDR3 covers 16 residues. Trimming removed 5 bases from V and 8 bases from J, with 19 bases in between. What was sequenced was blood. The source of this sequence is a man in his forties or fifties in good health. The gene calls are TRBV7-9 and TRBJ1-6; possibly TRBD1 for D (5 bases). The CDR3 DNA sequence: TGTGCCAGCAGCGCCGACAGTAACCCTTATGATTCACCCCTCCACTTT. This encodes CASSADSNPYDSPLHF.